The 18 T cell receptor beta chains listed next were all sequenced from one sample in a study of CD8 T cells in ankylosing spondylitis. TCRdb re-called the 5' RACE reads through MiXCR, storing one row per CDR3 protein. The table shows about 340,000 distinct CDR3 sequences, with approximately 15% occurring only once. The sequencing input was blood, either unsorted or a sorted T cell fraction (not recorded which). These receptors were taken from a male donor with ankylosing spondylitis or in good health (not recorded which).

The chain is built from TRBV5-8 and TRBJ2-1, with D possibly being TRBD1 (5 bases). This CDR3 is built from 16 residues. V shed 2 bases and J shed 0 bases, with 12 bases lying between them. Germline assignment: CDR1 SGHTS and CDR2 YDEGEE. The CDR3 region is CASSFGQQSSYNEQFF. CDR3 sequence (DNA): TGTGCCAGCAGCTTCGGACAACAAAGCTCCTACAATGAGCAGTTCTTC.

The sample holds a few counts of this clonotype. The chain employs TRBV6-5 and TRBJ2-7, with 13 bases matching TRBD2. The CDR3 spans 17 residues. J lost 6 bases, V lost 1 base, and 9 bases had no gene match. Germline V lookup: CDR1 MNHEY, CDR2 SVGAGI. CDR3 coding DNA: TGTGCCAGCAGTTACTACGGGACTAGCGGGGAGCCGGCCGAGCAGTACTTC. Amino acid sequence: CASSYYGTSGEPAEQYF.

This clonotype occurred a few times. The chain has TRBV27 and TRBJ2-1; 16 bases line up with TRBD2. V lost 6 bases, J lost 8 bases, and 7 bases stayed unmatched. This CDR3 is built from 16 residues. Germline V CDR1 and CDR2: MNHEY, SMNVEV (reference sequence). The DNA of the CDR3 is TGTGCCAGCAGCGGGACTAGCGGGGGGGCCACCTATGAGCAGTTCTTC. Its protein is CASSGTSGGATYEQFF.

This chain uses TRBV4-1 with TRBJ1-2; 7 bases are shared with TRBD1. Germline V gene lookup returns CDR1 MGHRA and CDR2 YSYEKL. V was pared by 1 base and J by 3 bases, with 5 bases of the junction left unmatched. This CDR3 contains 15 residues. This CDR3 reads CASSQVGTAYYGYTF. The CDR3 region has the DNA TGCGCCAGCAGCCAAGTCGGGACAGCTTACTATGGCTACACCTTC.

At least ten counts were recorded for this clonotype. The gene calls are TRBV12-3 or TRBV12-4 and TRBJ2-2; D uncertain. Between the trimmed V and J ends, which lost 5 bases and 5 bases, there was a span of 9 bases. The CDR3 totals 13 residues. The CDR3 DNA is TGTGCCAGCAGTCCCGTGGGTACCGGGGAGCTGTTTTTT. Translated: CASSPVGTGELFF.

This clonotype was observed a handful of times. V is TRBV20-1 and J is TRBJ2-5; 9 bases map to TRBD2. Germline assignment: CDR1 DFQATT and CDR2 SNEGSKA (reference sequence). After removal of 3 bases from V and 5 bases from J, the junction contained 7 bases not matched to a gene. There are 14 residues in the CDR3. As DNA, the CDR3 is TGCAGTGCTAGGACTAGCGGTTCGGTGGAGACCCAGTACTTC. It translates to CSARTSGSVETQYF.

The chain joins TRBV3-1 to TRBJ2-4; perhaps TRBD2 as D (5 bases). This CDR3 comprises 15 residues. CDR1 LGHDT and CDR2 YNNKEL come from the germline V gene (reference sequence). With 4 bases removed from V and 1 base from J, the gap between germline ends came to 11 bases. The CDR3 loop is CASSLGRVAKNIQYF. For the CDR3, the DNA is TGTGCCAGCAGCCTGGGGAGAGTGGCCAAAAACATTCAGTACTTC. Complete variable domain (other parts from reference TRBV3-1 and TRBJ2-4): DTAVSQTPKYLVTQMGNDKSIKCEQNLGHDTMYWYKQDSKKFLKIMFSYNNKELIINETVPNRFSPKSPDKAHLNLHINSLELGDSAVYFCASSLGRVAKNIQYFGAGTRLSVL.

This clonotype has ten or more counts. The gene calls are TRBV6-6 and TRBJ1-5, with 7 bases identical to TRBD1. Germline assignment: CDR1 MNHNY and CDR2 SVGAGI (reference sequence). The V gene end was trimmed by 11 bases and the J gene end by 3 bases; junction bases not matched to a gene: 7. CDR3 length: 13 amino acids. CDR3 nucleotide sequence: TGTGCCGGCGGGAAGGGGGCCAATCAGCCCCAGCATTTT. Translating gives CAGGKGANQPQHF.

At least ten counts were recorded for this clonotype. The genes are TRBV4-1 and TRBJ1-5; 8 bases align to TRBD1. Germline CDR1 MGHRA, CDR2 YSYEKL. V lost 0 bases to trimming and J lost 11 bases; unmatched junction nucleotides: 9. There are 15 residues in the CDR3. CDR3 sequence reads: CASSQDPGQDRSQHF. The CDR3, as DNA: TGCGCCAGCAGCCAAGATCCGGGACAGGATAGGTCCCAGCATTTT.

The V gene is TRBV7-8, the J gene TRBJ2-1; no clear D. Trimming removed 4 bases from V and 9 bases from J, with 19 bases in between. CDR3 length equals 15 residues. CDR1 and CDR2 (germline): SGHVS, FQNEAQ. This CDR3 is CASSSRGPSTGEQFF. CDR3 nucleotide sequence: TGTGCCAGCAGCTCGCGTGGGCCATCCACCGGTGAGCAGTTCTTC. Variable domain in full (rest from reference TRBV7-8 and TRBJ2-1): GAGVSQSPRYKVAKRGQDVALRCDPISGHVSLFWYQQALGQGPEFLTYFQNEAQLDKSGLPSDRFFAERPEGSVSTLKIQRTQQEDSAVYLCASSSRGPSTGEQFFGPGTRLTVL.

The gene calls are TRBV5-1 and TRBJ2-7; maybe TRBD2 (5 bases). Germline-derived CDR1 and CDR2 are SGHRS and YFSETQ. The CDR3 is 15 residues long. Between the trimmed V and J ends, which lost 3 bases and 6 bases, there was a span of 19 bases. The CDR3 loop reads CASSSLPGQEAEQYF. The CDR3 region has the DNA TGCGCCAGCAGCTCTCTTCCAGGCCAGGAGGCCGAGCAGTACTTC.

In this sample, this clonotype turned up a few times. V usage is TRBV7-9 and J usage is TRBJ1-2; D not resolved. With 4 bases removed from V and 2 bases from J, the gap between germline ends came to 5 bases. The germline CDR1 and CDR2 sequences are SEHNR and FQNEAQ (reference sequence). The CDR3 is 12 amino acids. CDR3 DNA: TGTGCCAGCAGCTACGACAACTATGGCTACACCTTC. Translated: CASSYDNYGYTF.

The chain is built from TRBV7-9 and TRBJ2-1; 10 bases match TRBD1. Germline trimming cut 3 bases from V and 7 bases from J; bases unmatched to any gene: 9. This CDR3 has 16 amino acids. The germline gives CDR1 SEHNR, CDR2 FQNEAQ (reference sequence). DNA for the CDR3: TGTGCCAGCAGCTTGTTGGGACAGGGGAGCCGGAATGAGCAGTTCTTC. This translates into CASSLLGQGSRNEQFF.

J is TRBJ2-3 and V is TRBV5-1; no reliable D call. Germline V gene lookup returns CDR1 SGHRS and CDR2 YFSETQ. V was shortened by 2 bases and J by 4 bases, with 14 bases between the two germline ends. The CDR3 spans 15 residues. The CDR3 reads CASSFSSMSADTQYF. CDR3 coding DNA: TGCGCCAGCAGCTTCTCATCGATGTCGGCAGATACGCAGTATTTT.

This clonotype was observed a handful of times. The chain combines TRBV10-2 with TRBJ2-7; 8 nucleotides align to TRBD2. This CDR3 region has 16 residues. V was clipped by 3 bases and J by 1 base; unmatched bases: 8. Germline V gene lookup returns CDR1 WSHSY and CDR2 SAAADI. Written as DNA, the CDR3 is TGCGCCAGCAGTGATAGCGGGACAAAGAAGTCCTACGAGCAGTACTTC. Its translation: CASSDSGTKKSYEQYF.

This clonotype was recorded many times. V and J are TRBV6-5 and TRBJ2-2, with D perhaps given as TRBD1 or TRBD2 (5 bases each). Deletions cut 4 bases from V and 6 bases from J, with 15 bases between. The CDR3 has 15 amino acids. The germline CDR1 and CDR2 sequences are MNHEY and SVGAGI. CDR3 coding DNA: TGTGCCAGCAGTTCGGATCTATTGGGACCCGGGGAGCTGTTTTTT. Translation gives CASSSDLLGPGELFF.

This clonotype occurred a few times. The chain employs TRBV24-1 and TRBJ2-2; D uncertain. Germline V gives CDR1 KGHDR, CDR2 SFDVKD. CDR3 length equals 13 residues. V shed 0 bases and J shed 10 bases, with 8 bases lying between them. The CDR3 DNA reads TGTGCCACCAGTGATTTGGGGTCTGAGGAGCTGTTTTTT. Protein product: CATSDLGSEELFF.

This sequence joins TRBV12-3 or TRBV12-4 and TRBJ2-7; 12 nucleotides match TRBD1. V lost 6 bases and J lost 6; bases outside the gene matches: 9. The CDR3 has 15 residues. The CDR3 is CASRGTGGDWGEQYF. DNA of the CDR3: TGTGCCAGCAGGGGGACAGGGGGCGATTGGGGCGAGCAGTACTTC.